Shown below are 17 T cell receptor beta chains from a single sample sequenced in a study of T cells in pancreatic ductal adenocarcinoma (dated by TCRdb to about 2017). The protocol used for the library was the immunoSEQ multiplex PCR assay. TCRdb took this table from immuneACCESS and kept in-frame rearrangements with V and J called. Such tables lack part of the clones; where checked against another copy, unresolved V genes explain under half of the gap, and the rest is unexplained. The sample yields 4,500 to 5,000 clones; approximately 79% were counted once. Clones ranked in the top ten supply approximately 7.5% of the sample. The selected pancreatic ductal adenocarcinoma patients had received surgery without neoadjuvant therapy. The specimen was pancreatic tumor tissue. Receptor source: a human donor with pancreatic ductal adenocarcinoma. The donor label of this sample is uncertain.

V is TRBV9 and J is TRBJ1-1; D gene uncertain. The CDR3 totals 13 residues. Between the trimmed V and J ends, which lost 0 bases and 0 bases, there was a span of 3 bases. The germline gives CDR1 SGDLS, CDR2 YYNGEE. In nucleotides, the CDR3 is TGTGCCAGCAGCGTAGTAATGAACACTGAAGCTTTCTTT. Translating it yields CASSVVMNTEAFF.

This chain joins TRBV6-1 and TRBJ2-5; 12 bases fit TRBD2. The CDR3 covers 15 residues. With V trimmed by 7 bases and J by 4 bases, 7 bases remained unmatched. The germline gives CDR1 MNHNS, CDR2 SASEGT. The CDR3 here is CASTASGRALETQYF. CDR3 nucleotides: TGTGCCAGCACGGCTAGCGGGAGGGCCTTAGAGACCCAGTACTTC.

The chain links TRBV7-2 to TRBJ2-7; 14 nucleotides agree with TRBD2. CDR1 SGHTA and CDR2 FQGNSA come from the germline V gene. The CDR3 extends over 18 amino acids. The V gene end was trimmed by 5 bases and the J gene end by 5 bases; junction bases not matched to a gene: 14. The chain's CDR3 is CASSPEPPGLAGVHEQYF. The CDR3 DNA sequence: TGTGCCAGCAGCCCCGAACCCCCGGGACTAGCGGGAGTACACGAGCAGTACTTC.

The V gene is TRBV28, the J gene TRBJ2-1; possible D gene TRBD1, 5 bases. The CDR3 is made up of 14 amino acids. The germline V gene has CDR1 MDHEN and CDR2 SYDVKM. Deletions cut 4 bases from V and 3 bases from J, with 10 bases between. CDR3: CASSSDSLYNEQFF. CDR3 bases: TGTGCCAGCAGTTCAGACAGTCTCTACAATGAGCAGTTCTTC.

This clone was seen more than once but under ten times. As DNA, the CDR3 is TGTGCCAGCAGCTTGGCCACAGGGGGGTCCTACAATGAGCAGTTCTTC. This sequence encodes CASSLATGGSYNEQFF. The chain joins TRBV5-4 to TRBJ2-1; TRBD1 matches at 8 bases. Trimming cost V 0 bases and J 1 base; bases outside gene matches: 3. Germline lookup yields CDR1 SGHNT and CDR2 YYREEE (reference sequence). The CDR3 has 16 residues.

Comments on this clone: The junction differs from germline at one of its ends, possibly a read error. The rearrangement joins TRBV7-9 to TRBJ2-2, with 8 bases lining up with TRBD1. This CDR3 is built from 18 residues. The V gene's germline CDR1 is SEHNR and CDR2 FQNEAQ (reference sequence). CDR3: CASSPRLTGGREHRGAVF. In DNA form, the CDR3 reads TGTGCCAGCAGCCCGAGACTTACAGGGGGACGCGAACACCGGGGAGCTGTTTTT.

The genes are TRBV7-3 and TRBJ1-1, with 9 bases matching TRBD1. The germline V gene has CDR1 SGHTA and CDR2 FQGTGA. The V gene end was trimmed by 5 bases and the J gene end by 3 bases; junction bases not matched to a gene: 7. The CDR3 sequence is 15 residues long. CDR3 loop: CASSPQGQGDTEAFF. CDR3 DNA: TGTGCCAGCAGCCCGCAGGGACAGGGTGACACTGAAGCTTTCTTT. The full variable domain, its missing parts supplied by reference TRBV7-3 and TRBJ1-1, is GAGVSQTPSNKVTEKGKYVELRCDPISGHTALYWYRQSLGQGPEFLIYFQGTGAADDSGLPNDRFFAVRPEGSVSTLKIQRTERGDSAVYLCASSPQGQGDTEAFFGQGTRLTVV.

The chain has TRBV5-1 and TRBJ1-2; TRBD1 aligns across 7 bases. The length of the CDR3 is 16 residues. Looked up from germline, CDR1 is SGHRS and CDR2 is YFSETQ. The junction had 14 bases not matched to a gene; V was cut back by 3 bases and J by 6 bases. This CDR3 is CASSSSGTERRDGYTF. The CDR3 region has the DNA TGCGCCAGCAGCTCTTCCGGGACAGAGAGGCGGGATGGCTACACCTTC.

This chain connects TRBV5-1 to TRBJ2-3; possibly TRBD1 for D (6 bases). Germline assignment: CDR1 SGHRS and CDR2 YFSETQ. V was pared by 1 base and J by 5 bases, with 11 bases between. The CDR3 is made up of 14 amino acids. This chain's CDR3 is CASSLQGLGDTQYF. The CDR3 DNA follows: TGCGCCAGCAGCTTGCAGGGGCTTGGAGATACGCAGTATTTT.

The gene calls are TRBV15 and TRBJ1-1; maybe TRBD1 (5 bases). V was clipped by 0 bases and J by 2 bases, with 10 bases between them. The CDR3 extends over 15 amino acids. Germline-derived CDR1 and CDR2 are LNHNV and YYDKDF (reference sequence). As DNA, the CDR3 is TGTGCCACCAGCAGAGATCTAGGGGAAAACACTGAAGCTTTCTTT. Translated: CATSRDLGENTEAFF.

This clone was seen only once. The rearrangement links TRBV14 to TRBJ2-5, with 12 bases matching TRBD2. The CDR3 length is 16 residues. The junction had 5 bases not matched to a gene; V was cut back by 4 bases and J by 2 bases. CDR1 is SGHDN and CDR2 is FVKESK in the germline V gene. The CDR3: CASSPTSGGYQETQYF. The CDR3 DNA follows: TGTGCCAGCAGCCCTACTAGCGGGGGGTATCAAGAGACCCAGTACTTC. The full variable domain, in which reference TRBV14 and TRBJ2-5 provide the parts outside the CDR3, is EAGVTQFPSHSVIEKGQTVTLRCDPISGHDNLYWYRRVMGKEIKFLLHFVKESKQDESGMPNNRFLAERTGGTYSTLKVQPAELEDSGVYFCASSPTSGGYQETQYFGPGTRLLVL.

V and J are TRBV11-3 and TRBJ2-2; D unresolved. The CDR3 consists of 13 residues. CDR1 and CDR2 (germline): SGHNT, YENEEA. V was shortened by 0 bases and J by 5 bases, with 4 bases between the two germline ends. CDR3 amino acids: CASSLDFTGELFF. DNA for the CDR3: TGTGCCAGCAGCTTAGATTTTACCGGGGAGCTGTTTTTT. The entire variable domain, with the rest obtained from reference TRBV11-3 and TRBJ2-2, is as follows: EAGVVQSPRYKIIEKKQPVAFWCNPISGHNTLYWYLQNLGQGPELLIRYENEEAVDDSQLPKDRFSAERLKGVDSTLKIQPAELGDSAVYLCASSLDFTGELFFGEGSRLTVL.

V is TRBV2 and J is TRBJ2-4; TRBD1 might be the D (6 bases). From germline, CDR1 is SNHLY and CDR2 FYNNEI. This CDR3 comprises 20 residues. Deletions cut 0 bases from V and 0 bases from J, with 21 bases between. The CDR3 nucleotides read TGTGCCAGCAGTGAAGCGCGAGGGGGAACTAGATCACTAGCCAAAAACATTCAGTACTTC. Protein sequence: CASSEARGGTRSLAKNIQYF.

This clone was detected a few times. As DNA, the CDR3 is TGTGCCAGCTCACCACCGGGTAGCGGCAGCTCCTACAATGAGCAGTTCTTC. It encodes CASSPPGSGSSYNEQFF. This chain links TRBV18 with TRBJ2-1, with D perhaps matching TRBD2 (6 bases). This CDR3 spans 17 amino acids. CDR1 is KGHSH and CDR2 is LQKENI in the germline V gene. V was trimmed by 0 bases and J by 0 bases, leaving 12 bases between them.

This clone is labeled large. This rearrangement joins TRBV2 to TRBJ2-7; D is unresolved. Germline lookup yields CDR1 SNHLY and CDR2 FYNNEI. Trimming stripped 7 bases from V and 0 bases from J, with 10 bases between. The CDR3 extends over 13 amino acids. The CDR3 sequence is CASKGVSSYEQYF. The CDR3 DNA sequence: TGTGCCAGCAAGGGCGTATCCTCCTACGAGCAGTACTTC.

The chain joins TRBV28 to TRBJ1-1, with 8 bases aligning to TRBD1. CDR1 MDHEN and CDR2 SYDVKM come from the germline V gene. This CDR3 is 17 amino acids long. The ends lost 5 bases at V and 0 bases at J; junction bases unmatched: 11. CDR3 in amino acids: CASSPLGQGVMNTEAFF. The CDR3 region has the DNA TGTGCCAGCAGTCCATTAGGACAGGGCGTCATGAACACTGAAGCTTTCTTT. The entire variable domain, with the rest obtained from reference TRBV28 and TRBJ1-1, is as follows: DVKVTQSSRYLVKRTGEKVFLECVQDMDHENMFWYRQDPGLGLRLIYFSYDVKMKEKGDIPEGYSVSREKKERFSLILESASTNQTSMYLCASSPLGQGVMNTEAFFGQGTRLTVV.

The V gene is TRBV10-3, the J gene TRBJ1-1, with 7 bases lining up with TRBD1. V trimming: 5 bases; J trimming: 0 bases; junction bases outside the gene matches: 15. This CDR3 has 18 amino acids. The germline V gene has CDR1 ENHRY and CDR2 SYGVKD. The CDR3 region is CAISSPTGAQGLNTEAFF. CDR3 DNA: TGTGCCATCAGTTCCCCCACAGGGGCGCAGGGGCTGAACACTGAAGCTTTCTTT.